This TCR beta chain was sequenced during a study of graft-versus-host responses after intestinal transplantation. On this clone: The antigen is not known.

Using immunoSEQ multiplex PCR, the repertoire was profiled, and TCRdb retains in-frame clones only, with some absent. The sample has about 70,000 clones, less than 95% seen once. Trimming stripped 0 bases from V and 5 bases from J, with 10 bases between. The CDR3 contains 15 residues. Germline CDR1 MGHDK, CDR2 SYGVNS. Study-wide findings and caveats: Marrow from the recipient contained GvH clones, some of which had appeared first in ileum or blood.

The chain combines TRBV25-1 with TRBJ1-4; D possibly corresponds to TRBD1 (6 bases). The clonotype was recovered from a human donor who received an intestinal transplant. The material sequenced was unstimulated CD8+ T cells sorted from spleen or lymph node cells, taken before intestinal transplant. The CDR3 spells CASSEYGQGNEKLFF. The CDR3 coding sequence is TGTGCCAGCAGTGAATACGGGCAGGGGAATGAAAAACTGTTTTTT.